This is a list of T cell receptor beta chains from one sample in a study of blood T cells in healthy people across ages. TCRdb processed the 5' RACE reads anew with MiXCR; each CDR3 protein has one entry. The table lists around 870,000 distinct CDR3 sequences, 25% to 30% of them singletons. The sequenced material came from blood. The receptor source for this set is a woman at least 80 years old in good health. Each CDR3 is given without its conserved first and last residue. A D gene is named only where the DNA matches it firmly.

ASSLGVTGGIRETQY	TRBV5-1	TRBD1
ASSPQGGINEQY	TRBV3-1	NA
ASTTGDKAQY	TRBV6-5	TRBD1
ASSLAGLADPKNIQY	TRBV7-2	TRBD2
ASRKQGPDTQY	TRBV7-9	NA
ASSPRSAGSGYT	TRBV7-2	NA
ASGEYYEQY	TRBV10-3	NA
ASSLQNTEAF	TRBV7-9	NA
SARSGLGYNEQF	TRBV20-1	NA
SARDLKSQVLTNYGYT	TRBV20-1	NA
ASSYPTTYQAKNIQY	TRBV6-2/TRBV6-3	NA
ASSLALGLAGTYNEQF	TRBV7-2	TRBD2
SADRGRREKLF	TRBV20-1	TRBD1
ATKPGLSVTDTQY	TRBV12-3/TRBV12-4	TRBD2
ASSHRAVQETQY	TRBV19	NA
SARDPHRGGLGFDEQF	TRBV20-1	TRBD1
ASSLGSSVYNEQF	TRBV7-2	NA
ATSDSSVTGGKTQY	TRBV24-1	NA
ASSRLLQGAGYGYT	TRBV3-1	TRBD1
ASRRGGTDTQY	TRBV9	TRBD2
ASSYEREGTGELF	TRBV6-2/TRBV6-3	TRBD2
ASSQVTGNQPQH	TRBV4-1	NA
ASSLESSYRQGTT	TRBV7-2	TRBD1
ASSLQSLQETQY	TRBV5-5	NA
TSSQDLGKQETQY	TRBV1	NA
ASSSSGTGKANALT	TRBV28	TRBD1
ASSSGRMYEQY	TRBV7-2	NA
ASSQAWRGTDTQY	TRBV4-3	TRBD2
ASSLGGQDYEQY	TRBV5-5	NA
ASNGIFWIRGEKETQY	TRBV2	TRBD2
ASLLHGRPETQY	TRBV6-2/TRBV6-3	NA
SASGDADTQY	TRBV20-1	NA
SVQAGANVLT	TRBV29-1	NA
ASSEDRYSYEQY	TRBV6-1	TRBD1
ASSEAVTNYGYT	TRBV5-1	NA
ASSAVRGHNSPLH	TRBV5-4	TRBD1
ASSQVTERWNQPQH	TRBV4-2	NA
SVEAGSDTQY	TRBV29-1	NA
ASTISRGRYTEAF	TRBV12-3/TRBV12-4	TRBD1
ASSQGQGANTGELF	TRBV5-1	TRBD1
ASSQGQASSYNEQF	TRBV4-2	NA